Listed below are T cell receptor beta chains from one sample, sequenced in a study of blood T cell repertoires in COVID-19. Assay: immunoSEQ multiplex PCR; the TCRdb copy retains only in-frame clones and omits some. This sample has 90,000 to 150,000 clones; approximately 83% occur once, and the top ten carry about a tenth. What was sequenced was peripheral blood. The receptors were sampled from a man older than 75 with acute or convalescent COVID-19. CDR3s include the opening cysteine and the closing phenylalanine or tryptophan. The D gene is left open where the match is weak. A row's size may be missing; if present it is once, few, many or a size class.

>TRBJ2-7|TRBV20-1|NA|NA
CSAPQGYEQYF
TGCAGTGCACCGCAGGGATACGAGCAGTACTTC
>TRBJ2-3|TRBV7-3|TRBD2|NA
CASSRGTSGRGGTDTQYF
TGTGCCAGCAGCCGCGGGACTAGCGGACGGGGAGGCACAGATACGCAGTATTTT
>TRBJ1-2|TRBV28|TRBD1|NA
CATGDRGLYGYTF
TGTGCCACCGGGGACAGGGGGCTCTATGGCTACACCTTC
>TRBJ1-1|TRBV2|NA|NA
CASRDEGNTEAFF
TGTGCCAGCAGGGACGAGGGAAACACTGAAGCTTTCTTT
>TRBJ1-1|TRBV12-3/TRBV12-4|NA|NA
CASSFQGNTEAFF
TGTGCCAGCAGTTTTCAGGGGAACACTGAAGCTTTCTTT
>TRBJ1-2|TRBV7-2|NA|NA
CASSSISGSYGYTF
TGTGCCAGCAGCTCTATATCAGGGTCCTATGGCTACACCTTC
>TRBJ2-5|TRBV19|NA|once
CASSMSLTTQETQYF
TGTGCCAGTAGTATGAGTCTGACAACCCAAGAGACCCAGTACTTC
>TRBJ1-1|TRBV6-5|NA|NA
CASSLGGIDTEAFF
TGTGCCAGCAGCCTGGGAGGGATTGACACTGAAGCTTTCTTT
>TRBJ1-2|TRBV6-5|TRBD1|once
CASSMKPQGALGYTF
TGTGCCAGCAGTATGAAACCACAGGGGGCACTTGGCTACACCTTC
>TRBJ2-7|TRBV28|NA|NA
CASSRWEQYF
TGTGCCAGCAGTCGGTGGGAGCAGTACTTC
>TRBJ2-2|TRBV19|TRBD2|NA
CASSIASGMTGELFF
TGTGCCAGTAGTATAGCTAGCGGGATGACCGGGGAGCTGTTTTTT
>TRBJ2-7|TRBV9|NA|NA
CASSSGGYEQYF
TGTGCCAGCAGCTCTGGAGGCTACGAGCAGTACTTC
>TRBJ1-1|TRBV6-5|TRBD1|many
CASTWTGSTEAFF
TGTGCCAGCACCTGGACAGGGAGCACTGAAGCTTTCTTT
>TRBJ2-1|TRBV5-6|NA|once
CASSSDTLIGGEQFF
TGTGCCAGCAGCTCGGACACGTTGATTGGGGGGGAGCAGTTCTTC
>TRBJ2-1|TRBV7-3|NA|NA
CASSLVPQETKQFF
TGTGCCAGCAGCTTAGTCCCTCAGGAAACCAAGCAGTTCTTC
>TRBJ1-1|TRBV3-1/TRBV3-2|NA|NA
CASSATYVEGAFF
TGTGCCAGCAGTGCTACATACGTGGAGGGAGCTTTCTTT
>TRBJ1-2|TRBV20-1|TRBD1|NA
CSAQGGYGYTF
TGCAGTGCCCAGGGGGGTTACGGCTACACCTTC
>TRBJ1-5|TRBV6-6|TRBD1|NA
CASRQQGVSNQPQHF
TGTGCCAGCAGGCAACAGGGGGTTAGCAATCAGCCCCAGCATTTT
>TRBJ2-1|TRBV9|TRBD2|few
CASSPLGTSGGEQFF
TGTGCCAGCAGCCCCCTCGGGACTAGCGGAGGTGAGCAGTTCTTC
>TRBJ1-2|TRBV3-1/TRBV3-2|NA|NA
CASSQPGSNGYTF
TGTGCCAGCAGCCAACCGGGTTCAAATGGCTACACCTTC
>TRBJ1-4|TRBV10-3|NA|NA
CAISESGPNEKLFF
TGTGCCATCAGTGAGTCGGGGCCTAATGAAAAACTGTTTTTT
>TRBJ2-1|TRBV24-1|TRBD1|NA
CATSEDRGYNEQFF
TGTGCCACCAGTGAAGACAGGGGTTACAATGAGCAGTTCTTC
>TRBJ1-1|TRBV5-5|NA|NA
CASSSTIGNTEAFF
TGTGCCAGCAGCTCGACTATAGGGAACACTGAAGCTTTCTTT
>TRBJ2-2|TRBV9|NA|few
CASSVVGHLSPGELFF
TGTGCCAGCAGCGTAGTGGGCCATTTATCACCCGGGGAGCTGTTTTTT
>TRBJ2-3|TRBV11-2|NA|few
CASSFPWTRDTQYF
TGTGCCAGCAGCTTCCCCTGGACTCGAGATACGCAGTATTTT
>TRBJ2-5|TRBV2|TRBD2|NA
CASSEGGSGRLRETQYF
TGTGCCAGCAGTGAAGGTGGGAGCGGGAGGTTAAGGGAGACCCAGTACTTC
>TRBJ2-1|TRBV6-2/TRBV6-3|TRBD2|NA
CASSYGTSGNYEQFF
TGTGCCAGCAGTTACGGGACTAGCGGGAACTATGAGCAGTTCTTC
>TRBJ1-1|TRBV5-4|TRBD1|NA
CASSLSGQNRNTEAFF
TGTGCCAGCAGCTTGTCGGGACAGAACAGGAACACTGAAGCTTTCTTT
>TRBJ2-1|TRBV18|TRBD2|NA
CASSPLAGAYNEQFF
TGTGCCAGCTCCCCCCTAGCGGGGGCCTACAATGAGCAGTTCTTC
>TRBJ2-5|TRBV14|NA|once
CASSRERETQYF
TGTGCCAGCAGCCGGGAGAGGGAGACCCAGTACTTC
>TRBJ1-2|TRBV4-1|TRBD1|NA
CASSRGGLGYGYTF
TGCGCCAGCAGTCGAGGGGGCCTTGGGTATGGCTACACCTTC
>TRBJ2-3|TRBV28|TRBD2|NA
CASSYRASGRGATDTQYF
TGTGCCAGCAGTTATCGGGCTAGCGGGAGAGGTGCGACAGATACGCAGTATTTT
>TRBJ2-5|TRBV10-3|TRBD2|NA
CAIRDTSGQETQYF
TGTGCCATCAGGGATACTAGCGGGCAAGAGACCCAGTACTTC
>TRBJ1-3|TRBV4-1|TRBD1|NA
CASSQVGPAGGSRNTIYF
TGCGCCAGCAGCCAAGTGGGTCCAGCAGGGGGCTCGAGAAACACCATATATTTT
>TRBJ2-7|TRBV7-2|TRBD2|NA
CASSPRRGNEQYF
TGTGCCAGCAGCCCAAGGCGGGGGAACGAGCAGTACTTC
>TRBJ2-1|TRBV11-2|NA|once
CASSPSAPPYNEQFF
TGTGCCAGCAGCCCAAGCGCCCCACCCTACAATGAGCAGTTCTTC
>TRBJ1-2|TRBV11-2|TRBD1|NA
CASSLRIRDRTYGYTF
TGTGCCAGCAGCTTAAGGATTAGGGACAGGACTTATGGCTACACCTTC
>TRBJ2-7|TRBV5-1|TRBD1|NA
CASSLVGTGGASGEQYF
TGCGCCAGCAGCTTGGTCGGGACAGGGGGCGCCTCGGGCGAGCAGTACTTC
>TRBJ2-3|TRBV6-5|TRBD2|NA
CASSRTSGSTDTQYF
TGTGCCAGCAGTCGGACTAGCGGAAGCACAGATACGCAGTATTTT
>TRBJ2-6|TRBV24-1|NA|NA
CATSDYTGTFSGANVLTF
TGTGCCACCAGTGATTATACCGGGACATTCTCTGGGGCCAACGTCCTGACTTTC
>TRBJ2-1|TRBV29-1|NA|NA
CSVAGSYNEQFF
TGCAGCGTTGCGGGGTCCTACAATGAGCAGTTCTTC
>TRBJ1-4|TRBV6-2/TRBV6-3|NA|NA
CASSYEPAATNEKLFF
TGTGCCAGCAGTTACGAACCCGCAGCAACTAATGAAAAACTGTTTTTT
>TRBJ1-5|TRBV19|NA|NA
CASSKGTGKNQPQHF
TGTGCCAGTAGTAAAGGAACCGGGAAAAATCAGCCCCAGCATTTT